This T cell receptor beta chain was documented in a study of blood T cells in healthy people across ages. Study-wide results and caveats: A conclusive naive versus antigen-experienced comparison was prevented by the unsorted PBMCs.

For this clonotype: Its antigen remains unknown.

Germline V CDR1 and CDR2: LNHNV, YYDKDF (reference sequence). Trimming took off 1 base at V and 2 bases at J, with 8 bases between the two ends. CDR3 length equals 15 residues. Peripheral blood samples of around 11 milliliters were drawn from each donor. Then a second PCR, running roughly 7 to 11 cycles, was carried out with a sample-barcoded 5' primer and a J-beta primer mix. Via MiXCR, TCRdb re-called the 5' RACE reads, giving one row per CDR3 protein. The data hold some 690,000 distinct CDR3 sequences, with over 20% observed a single time. The V and J genes are TRBV15 and TRBJ1-4; perhaps TRBD1 as D (6 bases). Material for sequencing was blood. The receptor was isolated from a man between 65 and 85 years old in good health. CDR3 protein: CATSRATGTNEKLFF. CDR3 DNA sequence: TGTGCCACCAGCAGAGCGACAGGCACTAATGAAAAACTGTTTTTT.